The T cell receptor beta chain described here comes from a study of cytomegalovirus exposure and HLA in healthy donors. In the study overall: Approximately 80 million unique TCRs, all from HLA-typed donors, were included in an early release of the data.

The PCR had 60 Vbeta and 13 Jbeta primers. Only in-frame clones appear in the TCRdb table, and some are missing; sequencing was by immunoSEQ multiplex PCR. The sample includes around 62,000 clones, just under 80% of them seen just once. V trimming: 3 bases; J trimming: 1 base; junction bases outside the gene matches: 5. The CDR3 loop spans 16 amino acids. CDR1 and CDR2 from the germline V gene are KGHSH and LQKENI. Study-wide findings and caveats: A link between a missense DCLRE1C variant and TCR beta V- and J-gene trimming emerged from a later analysis. Sequencing likely generated an artifact that appeared as a cluster of highly shared sequence variants. One later analysis reportedly identified an Asian-associated ancestry cluster that showed fewer N-insertions than the roughly 640-donor mean.

Notes on this clone: What it binds is unknown.

V usage is TRBV18 and J usage is TRBJ1-1, with TRBD1 matching over 10 bases. This sequence originates from a man in his forties in good health and CMV-seronegative. The sample consisted of PBMCs. The DNA for the CDR3 is TGTGCCAGCTCACCCTCAGACAGGGGGCCGAACACTGAAGCTTTCTTT. It yields the protein CASSPSDRGPNTEAFF.